These T cell receptor beta chains were read from a single sample in a study of T cells in Graves' hyperthyroidism and ophthalmopathy. TCRdb called the multiplex PCR reads again in MiXCR, with one record for every CDR3 protein. The repertoire has about 350,000 distinct CDR3 sequences, about 15% of them found once; the top ten carry under 30%. The specimen was blood. The receptors shown here come from a woman in her twenties or thirties with Graves' hyperthyroidism. Each CDR3 is given with its conserved first and last residue. D genes are given only for firm matches. For some rows the clone size is stated as once, few or many, or as a class when expanded; others skip it.

V	size	J	D	CDR3	DNA
TRBV3-1	many	TRBJ2-3	TRBD2	CASSQLNSGSFTDTQYF	TGTGCCAGCAGCCAGCTGAATAGCGGGAGCTTCACAGATACGCAGTATTTT
TRBV3-1	-	TRBJ2-5	-	CASSQYSGGGRGSPNQETQYF	TGTGCCAGCAGCCAATATAGTGGGGGGGGCAGGGGCAGCCCCAACCAAGAGACCCAGTACTTC
TRBV24-1	many	TRBJ2-2	TRBD2	CATSDSLAGSHTGELFF	TGTGCCACCAGTGATTCCCTAGCGGGATCACACACCGGGGAGCTGTTTTTT
TRBV10-3	many	TRBJ2-1	TRBD2	CAISESLAEDNEQFF	TGTGCCATCAGTGAGTCACTAGCGGAAGACAATGAGCAGTTCTTC
TRBV27	many	TRBJ2-1	-	CASSLIDSGEQFF	TGTGCCAGCAGTTTAATCGATTCGGGTGAGCAGTTCTTC
TRBV30	many	TRBJ2-5	TRBD2	CAWSVWGGGETQYF	TGTGCCTGGAGTGTCTGGGGCGGGGGAGAGACCCAGTACTTC
TRBV7-2	-	TRBJ2-5	-	CASGGRRLQETQYF	TGTGCCAGTGGGGGGAGGAGGCTTCAAGAGACCCAGTACTTC
TRBV20-1	many	TRBJ1-1	TRBD1	CSASAGTANTEAFF	TGCAGTGCGAGTGCCGGGACAGCAAACACTGAAGCTTTCTTT
TRBV27	-	TRBJ2-1	TRBD1	CASGGRTGLYNEQFF	TGTGCCAGCGGAGGCAGGACAGGTCTGTACAATGAGCAGTTCTTC
TRBV5-5	-	TRBJ1-2	-	CASSLEEDSTNYGYTF	TGTGCCAGCAGCTTGGAGGAGGATAGTACTAACTATGGCTACACCTTC
TRBV28	many	TRBJ1-1	-	CASRIQDPPAEAFF	TGTGCCAGCAGGATACAGGACCCCCCGGCTGAAGCTTTCTTT
TRBV11-2	many	TRBJ2-2	-	CASSPGRIGELFF	TGTGCCAGCAGCCCCGGGAGAATCGGGGAGCTGTTTTTT
TRBV28	many	TRBJ2-7	TRBD1	CASSPSFRQGEWVEQYF	TGTGCCAGCAGTCCATCATTTCGACAGGGGGAATGGGTCGAGCAGTACTTC
TRBV2	many	TRBJ1-1	TRBD1	CASSAGGRQTEAFF	TGTGCCAGCAGTGCAGGGGGGAGGCAGACTGAAGCTTTCTTT
TRBV18	few	TRBJ2-7	TRBD1	CASSPSPGTGTYEQYF	TGTGCCAGCTCACCAAGTCCCGGGACAGGGACCTACGAGCAGTACTTC
TRBV9	many	TRBJ1-1	-	CASSGGANEAFF	TGTGCCAGCAGCGGGGGGGCTAATGAAGCTTTCTTT
TRBV28	many	TRBJ1-2	-	CASSFGRAGYTF	TGTGCCAGCAGTTTCGGCAGGGCTGGCTACACCTTC
TRBV27	-	TRBJ2-7	TRBD2	CASSPTSTSGRGYEQYF	TGTGCCAGCAGTCCGACTTCGACTAGCGGGAGAGGGTACGAGCAGTACTTC
TRBV29-1	-	TRBJ1-1	-	CSVGDTRVMNTEAFF	TGCAGCGTTGGAGACACGAGGGTGATGAACACTGAAGCTTTCTTT
TRBV11-2	many	TRBJ2-7	-	CASSVSGTPAYEQYF	TGTGCCAGCAGCGTCTCCGGGACACCGGCCTACGAGCAGTACTTC
TRBV20-1	many	TRBJ2-3	TRBD2	CSAMGLAGDTQYF	TGCAGTGCTATGGGACTAGCGGGAGATACGCAGTATTTT
TRBV10-3	many	TRBJ2-5	TRBD2	CAIRREGLVQETQYF	TGTGCCATCCGGCGGGAGGGCCTGGTCCAAGAGACCCAGTACTTC
TRBV5-8	few	TRBJ2-7	-	CASDPTGSYEQYF	TGTGCCAGCGACCCGACGGGGAGCTACGAGCAGTACTTC
TRBV6-5	few	TRBJ1-2	-	CASSYGRYGYTF	TGTGCCAGCAGTTACGGGCGGTATGGCTACACCTTC
TRBV3-1	-	TRBJ1-5	-	CASSQAPQAFRGNQPQHF	TGTGCCAGCAGCCAAGCCCCCCAGGCCTTTAGGGGCAATCAGCCCCAGCATTTT
TRBV4-2	-	TRBJ2-3	-	CASQAGSRSRTDTQYF	TGTGCCAGTCAGGCGGGGTCTAGGTCTAGGACAGATACGCAGTATTTT
TRBV2	many	TRBJ2-2	-	CATRAPGGELFF	TGTGCCACCCGGGCCCCGGGCGGGGAGCTGTTTTTT
TRBV20-1	-	TRBJ2-2	TRBD2	CSARTSGVQTGELFF	TGCAGTGCTAGGACTAGCGGAGTGCAAACCGGGGAGCTGTTTTTT
TRBV20-1	few	TRBJ2-3	-	CSARESRDTQYF	TGCAGTGCTAGAGAGAGCCGGGATACGCAGTATTTT
TRBV28	few	TRBJ2-2	TRBD2	CASSLREADGELFF	TGTGCCAGCAGTTTACGGGAGGCGGACGGGGAGCTGTTTTTT
TRBV5-5	few	TRBJ2-7	-	CASSLGGGARAPYEQYF	TGTGCCAGCAGCTTGGGGGGCGGCGCGCGGGCCCCCTACGAGCAGTACTTC
TRBV11-2	few	TRBJ1-5	-	CASSLGGSRESSQPQHF	TGTGCCAGCAGCCTAGGTGGGAGCAGGGAGAGTAGTCAGCCCCAGCATTTT
TRBV24-1	-	TRBJ1-1	TRBD1	CATKAGQATEAFF	TGTGCCACCAAAGCCGGACAGGCTACTGAAGCTTTCTTT
TRBV9	few	TRBJ1-3	TRBD1	CASSVTGWMDGNTIYF	TGTGCCAGCAGCGTGACAGGGTGGATGGATGGAAACACCATATATTTT
TRBV7-9	few	TRBJ1-6	TRBD1	CASSEGMGQNNSPLHF	TGTGCCAGCAGCGAGGGCATGGGACAGAATAATTCACCCCTCCACTTT
TRBV28	-	TRBJ2-1	TRBD2	CASRAGARYNEQFF	TGTGCCAGCAGAGCGGGAGCCCGCTACAATGAGCAGTTCTTC
TRBV28	many	TRBJ1-2	-	CASTQIGQIYGYTF	TGTGCCAGCACCCAAATTGGGCAGATCTATGGCTACACCTTC
TRBV9	many	TRBJ2-5	-	CASSVDTWQETQYF	TGTGCCAGCAGCGTAGACACATGGCAAGAGACCCAGTACTTC
TRBV7-6	few	TRBJ2-3	TRBD1	CASSNRDRVFALTDTQYF	TGTGCCAGCAGCAACCGGGACAGGGTTTTTGCCTTGACAGATACGCAGTATTTT
TRBV6-2/TRBV6-3	many	TRBJ2-7	-	CASRTDEGGGEQYF	TGTGCCAGCAGGACAGATGAAGGAGGGGGTGAGCAGTACTTC
TRBV28	few	TRBJ1-2	-	CASSFLRSPNYGYTF	TGTGCCAGCAGTTTCCTCCGGTCGCCGAACTATGGCTACACCTTC
TRBV19	many	TRBJ2-5	-	CASSIRERETQYF	TGTGCCAGTAGTATACGAGAACGGGAGACCCAGTACTTC